This T cell receptor beta chain was captured in a study of T cell responses to AZD1222 COVID-19 vaccine. On the study more broadly: Analysis merged second doses at about 4 or about 12 weeks.

The germline V and J ends were trimmed by 5 bases and 0 bases, with 15 bases remaining between them. Germline loops: CDR1 SGHVS, CDR2 FQNEAQ. This CDR3 has 16 residues. TCRdb's copy holds only in-frame clones and misses some; the assay was immunoSEQ multiplex PCR. Of 77,000 or so clones detected, around 89% appear once; the ten largest clones hold less than 20%. This sample comprised peripheral blood, obtained on day 0 of AZD1222 vaccination. The chain uses TRBV7-8 and TRBJ2-3; weak D call: TRBD2 (6 bases). This TCR came from an adult in good health. The CDR3 nucleotides are TGTGCCAGCAGCCCTAGGCGGGACCCCAGCACAGATACGCAGTATTTT. Translation: CASSPRRDPSTDTQYF. Combining the CDR3 with reference TRBV7-8 and TRBJ2-3 gives the whole variable domain GAGVSQSPRYKVAKRGQDVALRCDPISGHVSLFWYQQALGQGPEFLTYFQNEAQLDKSGLPSDRFFAERPEGSVSTLKIQRTQQEDSAVYLCASSPRRDPSTDTQYFGPGTRLTVL.